This T cell receptor beta chain was sequenced for a study of blood T cell repertoires in COVID-19. Whole-study context: Samples came from the United States, Italy and Spain, spanning acute and convalescent COVID-19. T cells, B-cell-depleted T cells, or PBMCs provided the cDNA or gDNA that served as material.

With regard to this clone: A read error may account for a junction end that differs from germline.

CDR1 is WNHNN and CDR2 is SYGVQD in the germline V gene (reference sequence). This CDR3 region has 12 residues. Methods used by the authors: Amplification of reference gene primers was used by the study to estimate nucleated cell counts. Produced via immunoSEQ multiplex PCR; TCRdb's table is partial and in-frame only. Clone size and V and J calls were adopted from that table, with D and trimming inferred from the DNA. Found here are 200,000 or so clones, about 82% of them singletons; the top ten hold about 4.9%. The chain employs TRBV10-1 and TRBJ1-2; a weak D match, TRBD1 (6 bases). Source material: peripheral blood. This TCR derives from a woman aged 30 to 39 with acute or convalescent COVID-19. The CDR3 reads CAIFTGNYGHTF. CDR3 DNA: TGCGCCATCTTTACAGGGAACTATGGCCACACCTTC.